This TCR beta chain was sequenced for a study of blood T cell repertoires in COVID-19. Background on the study: Some COVID-19 samples were acute and others convalescent; all came from the United States, Italy and Spain. From T cells, B-cell-depleted T cells, or PBMCs came the material, which was cDNA or gDNA.

Methods used by the authors: Amplification with reference gene primers provided the estimates of nucleated cell counts. Repertoires were generated with immunoSEQ multiplex PCR, while TCRdb's copy carries only in-frame clones and drops some. The V and J calls and the clone size are those of that table, but D and trimming were determined from the DNA. The sample has roughly 230,000 clones; approximately 85% are singletons. Germline CDR1 reads SEHNR; CDR2 reads FQNEAQ (reference sequence). There are 13 residues in the CDR3. The junction had 1 base not matched to a gene; V was cut back by 1 base and J by 5 bases. Recruited during active infection, patients (from Seattle) were subsequently followed longitudinally.

The gene calls are TRBV7-9 and TRBJ1-2; 7 nucleotides agree with TRBD1. The clonotype originates from a man aged 45-65 years with COVID-19, enrolled during active disease. Sequenced sample: peripheral blood. The CDR3 region has the DNA TGTGCCAGCAGCTTAGAGGGACAGTATGGCTACACCTTC. This sequence encodes CASSLEGQYGYTF.